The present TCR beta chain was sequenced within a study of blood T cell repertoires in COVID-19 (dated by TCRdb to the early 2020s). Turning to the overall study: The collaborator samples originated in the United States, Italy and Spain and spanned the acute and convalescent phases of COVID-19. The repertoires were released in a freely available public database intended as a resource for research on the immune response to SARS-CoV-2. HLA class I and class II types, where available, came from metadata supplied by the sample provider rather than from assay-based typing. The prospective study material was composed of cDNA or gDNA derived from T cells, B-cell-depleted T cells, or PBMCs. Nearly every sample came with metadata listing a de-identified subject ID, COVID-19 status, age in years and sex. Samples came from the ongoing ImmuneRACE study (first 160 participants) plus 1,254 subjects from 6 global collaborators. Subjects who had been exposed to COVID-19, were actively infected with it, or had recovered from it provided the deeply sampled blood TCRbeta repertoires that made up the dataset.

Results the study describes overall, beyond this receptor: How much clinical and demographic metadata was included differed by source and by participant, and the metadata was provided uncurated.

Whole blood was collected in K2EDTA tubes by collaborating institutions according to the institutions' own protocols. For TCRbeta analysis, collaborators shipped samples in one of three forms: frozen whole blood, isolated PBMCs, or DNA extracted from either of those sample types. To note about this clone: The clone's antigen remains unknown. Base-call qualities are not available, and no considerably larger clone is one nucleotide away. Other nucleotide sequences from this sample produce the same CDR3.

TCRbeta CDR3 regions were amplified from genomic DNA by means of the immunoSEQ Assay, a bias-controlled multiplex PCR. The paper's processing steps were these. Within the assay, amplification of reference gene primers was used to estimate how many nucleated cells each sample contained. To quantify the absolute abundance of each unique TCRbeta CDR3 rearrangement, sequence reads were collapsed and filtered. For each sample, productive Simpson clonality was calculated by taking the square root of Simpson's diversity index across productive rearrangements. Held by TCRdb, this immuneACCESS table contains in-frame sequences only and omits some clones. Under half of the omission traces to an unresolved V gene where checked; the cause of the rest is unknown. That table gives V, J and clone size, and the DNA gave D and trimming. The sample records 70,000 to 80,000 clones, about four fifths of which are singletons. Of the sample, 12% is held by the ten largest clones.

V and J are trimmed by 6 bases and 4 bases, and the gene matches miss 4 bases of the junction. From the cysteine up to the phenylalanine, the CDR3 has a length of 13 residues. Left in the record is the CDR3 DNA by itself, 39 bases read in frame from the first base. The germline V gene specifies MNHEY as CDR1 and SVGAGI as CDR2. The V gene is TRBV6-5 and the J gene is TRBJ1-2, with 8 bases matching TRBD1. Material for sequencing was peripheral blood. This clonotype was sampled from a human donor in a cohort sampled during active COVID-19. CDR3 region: CASSRGQGYGYTF. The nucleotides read TGTGCCAGCAGCCGCGGACAGGGCTATGGCTACACCTTC.